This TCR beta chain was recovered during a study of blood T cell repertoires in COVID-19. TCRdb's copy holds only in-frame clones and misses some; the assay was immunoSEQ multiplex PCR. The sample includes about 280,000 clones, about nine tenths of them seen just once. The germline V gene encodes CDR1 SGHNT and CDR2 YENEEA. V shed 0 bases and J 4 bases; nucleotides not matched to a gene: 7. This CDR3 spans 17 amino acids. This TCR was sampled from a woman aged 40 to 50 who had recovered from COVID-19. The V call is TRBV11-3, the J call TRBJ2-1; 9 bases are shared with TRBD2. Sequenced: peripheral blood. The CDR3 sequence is CASSLDGTSGYYNEQFF. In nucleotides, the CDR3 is TGTGCCAGCAGCTTAGATGGAACTAGCGGGTATTACAATGAGCAGTTCTTC.